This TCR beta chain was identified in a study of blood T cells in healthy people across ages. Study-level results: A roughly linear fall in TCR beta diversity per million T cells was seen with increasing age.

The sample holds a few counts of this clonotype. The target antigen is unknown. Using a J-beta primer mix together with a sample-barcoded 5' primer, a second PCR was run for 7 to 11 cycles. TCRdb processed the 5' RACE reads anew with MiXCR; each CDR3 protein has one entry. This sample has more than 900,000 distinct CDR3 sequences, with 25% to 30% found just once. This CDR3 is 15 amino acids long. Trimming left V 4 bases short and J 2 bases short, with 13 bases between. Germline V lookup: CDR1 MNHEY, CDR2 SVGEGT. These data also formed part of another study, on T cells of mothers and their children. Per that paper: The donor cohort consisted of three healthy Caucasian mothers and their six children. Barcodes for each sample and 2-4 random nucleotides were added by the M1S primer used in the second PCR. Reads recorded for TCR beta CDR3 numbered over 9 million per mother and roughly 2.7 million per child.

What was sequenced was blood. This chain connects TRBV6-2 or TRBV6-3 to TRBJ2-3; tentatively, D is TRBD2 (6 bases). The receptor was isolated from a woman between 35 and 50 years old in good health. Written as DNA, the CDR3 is TGTGCCAGCAGTTTTTTTGGACTAATCACAGATACGCAGTATTTT. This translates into CASSFFGLITDTQYF.